This T cell receptor beta chain was obtained from a study of blood T cell repertoires in COVID-19. Study processing details: Estimation of nucleated cell counts was performed using reference gene primer amplification. The assay was immunoSEQ multiplex PCR, and TCRdb's table has in-frame clones only and misses some. V and J calls and clone size are those listed in that table; D and trimming were worked out from the DNA. Among 300,000 or so clones listed, 75% to 90% were seen once. This CDR3 region has 13 residues. V lost 5 bases, J lost 10 bases, and 15 bases lay in between. Germline V lookup: CDR1 GTSNPN, CDR2 SVGIG (reference sequence).

The receptor was isolated from a woman between 35 and 50 years old with acute or convalescent COVID-19. Source material: peripheral blood. J is TRBJ1-6 and V is TRBV30; possible D gene TRBD1, 6 bases. The CDR3 DNA reads as TGTGCCTGGTGGGGAGGGGGGAGCTCACCCCTCCACTTT. The encoded protein is CAWWGGGSSPLHF.